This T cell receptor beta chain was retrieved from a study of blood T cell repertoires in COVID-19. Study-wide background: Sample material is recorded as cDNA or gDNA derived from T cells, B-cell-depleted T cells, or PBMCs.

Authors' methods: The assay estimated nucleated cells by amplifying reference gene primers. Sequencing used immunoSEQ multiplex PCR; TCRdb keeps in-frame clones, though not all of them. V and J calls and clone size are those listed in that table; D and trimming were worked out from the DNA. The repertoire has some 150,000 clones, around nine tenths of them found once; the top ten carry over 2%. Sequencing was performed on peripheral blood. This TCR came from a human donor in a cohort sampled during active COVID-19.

The CDR3 DNA sequence: TGTGCCAGCAGCTTAGCTAGCGGGGCCGGGGTAGAGCAGTTCTTC. Translated: CASSLASGAGVEQFF. J is TRBJ2-1 and V is TRBV7-8; 8 positions match TRBD2. The germline V gene has CDR1 SGHVS and CDR2 FQNEAQ. The CDR3 loop spans 15 amino acids. Trimming removed 0 bases from V and 10 bases from J; junction bases left unmatched: 8.